The rows below give T cell receptor beta chains drawn from one sample of a study of identical twins. From the 5' RACE reads, TCRdb called clonotypes with MiXCR, one entry per CDR3 protein. The sample records about 720,000 distinct CDR3 sequences, around 8.6% being singletons. This sample also appeared in a second study, on yellow fever vaccine responses in identical twins.

The specimen sequenced was PBMCs. These receptor sequences come from a young woman in good health. Each CDR3 is given with its conserved first and last residue. D genes are given only for firm matches. The size of a clone is reported for some rows only, either as once, few or many, or as a class for expanded clones.

v_gene	j_gene	abundance	d_gene	len	CDR3aa	CDR3nt
TRBV6-1	TRBJ2-7	NA	TRBD1	15	CASSDKGQGAYEQYF	TGTGCCAGCAGTGACAAGGGACAGGGCGCCTACGAGCAGTACTTC
TRBV7-9	TRBJ2-7	few	NA	13	CASSSPSGVEQYF	TGTGCCAGCAGCTCTCCATCAGGGGTCGAGCAGTACTTC
TRBV5-1	TRBJ2-1	few	TRBD2	15	CASSVERGRNNEQFF	TGCGCCAGCAGCGTTGAGCGGGGGAGGAACAATGAGCAGTTCTTC
TRBV4-1	TRBJ1-2	few	NA	14	CASSQDSTGYGYTF	TGCGCCAGCAGCCAAGATTCCACCGGGTATGGCTACACCTTC
TRBV5-1	TRBJ2-3	many	NA	16	CASSTGTSTSTDTQYF	TGCGCCAGCAGCACAGGGACCTCTACTAGCACAGATACGCAGTATTTT
TRBV23-1	TRBJ2-7	NA	NA	18	CASSQSPSGTFSFYEQYF	TGCGCCAGCAGTCAGAGTCCATCCGGGACATTTAGTTTCTACGAGCAGTACTTC
TRBV2	TRBJ2-3	many	NA	15	CASSEEASSTDTQYF	TGTGCCAGCAGTGAAGAGGCTAGTTCCACAGATACGCAGTATTTT
TRBV12-3/TRBV12-4	TRBJ2-5	NA	NA	15	CASSSFEGLQETQYF	TGTGCCAGCAGTTCATTTGAGGGCCTCCAAGAGACCCAGTACTTC
TRBV28	TRBJ2-1	NA	TRBD1	16	CASSFPGTGVHNEQFF	TGTGCCAGCAGTTTCCCCGGGACAGGGGTACACAATGAGCAGTTCTTC
TRBV5-1	TRBJ2-5	few	TRBD1	17	CASSSIPGTGAKETQYF	TGCGCCAGCAGCTCAATCCCCGGGACAGGGGCGAAAGAGACCCAGTACTTC
TRBV20-1	TRBJ1-1	NA	NA	14	CSASEPVRAAEAFF	TGCAGTGCTAGCGAACCAGTACGGGCTGCTGAAGCTTTCTTT